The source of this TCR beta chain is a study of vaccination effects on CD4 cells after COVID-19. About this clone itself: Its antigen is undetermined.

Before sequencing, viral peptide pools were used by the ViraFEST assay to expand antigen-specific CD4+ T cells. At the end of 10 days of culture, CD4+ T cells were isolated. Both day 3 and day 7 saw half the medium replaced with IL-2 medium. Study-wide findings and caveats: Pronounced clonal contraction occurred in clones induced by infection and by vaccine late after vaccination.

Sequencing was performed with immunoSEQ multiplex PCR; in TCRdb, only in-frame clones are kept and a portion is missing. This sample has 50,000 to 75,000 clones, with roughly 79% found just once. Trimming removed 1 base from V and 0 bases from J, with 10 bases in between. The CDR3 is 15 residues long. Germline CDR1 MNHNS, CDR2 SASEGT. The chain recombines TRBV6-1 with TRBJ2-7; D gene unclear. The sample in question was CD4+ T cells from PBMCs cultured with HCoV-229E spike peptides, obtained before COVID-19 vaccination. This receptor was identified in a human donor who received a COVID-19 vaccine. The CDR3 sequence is CASSEVGLSSYEQYV. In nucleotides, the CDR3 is TGTGCCAGCAGTGAAGTGGGCCTTTCCTCCTACGAGCAGTACGTC.